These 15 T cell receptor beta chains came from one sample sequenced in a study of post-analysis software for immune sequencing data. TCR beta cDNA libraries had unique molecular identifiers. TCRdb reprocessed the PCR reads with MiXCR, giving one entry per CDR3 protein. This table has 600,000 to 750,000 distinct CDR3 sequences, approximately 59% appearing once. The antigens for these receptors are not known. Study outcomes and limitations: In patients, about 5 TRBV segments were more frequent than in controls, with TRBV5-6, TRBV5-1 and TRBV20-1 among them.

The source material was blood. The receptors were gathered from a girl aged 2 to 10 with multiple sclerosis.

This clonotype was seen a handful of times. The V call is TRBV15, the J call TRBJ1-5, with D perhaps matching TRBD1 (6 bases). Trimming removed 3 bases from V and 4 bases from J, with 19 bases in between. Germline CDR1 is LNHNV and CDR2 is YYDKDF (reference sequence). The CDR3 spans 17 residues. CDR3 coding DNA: TGTGCCACCAGCAGCTCACAGGGACCGCCGTGGAATCAGCCCCAGCATTTT. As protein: CATSSSQGPPWNQPQHF.

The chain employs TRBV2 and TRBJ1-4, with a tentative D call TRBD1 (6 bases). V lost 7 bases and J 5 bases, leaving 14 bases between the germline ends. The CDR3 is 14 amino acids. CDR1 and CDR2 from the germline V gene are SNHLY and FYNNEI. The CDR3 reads CASIGGGLNEKLFF. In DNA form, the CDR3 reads TGTGCCAGCATCGGAGGGGGTCTAAATGAAAAACTGTTTTTT.

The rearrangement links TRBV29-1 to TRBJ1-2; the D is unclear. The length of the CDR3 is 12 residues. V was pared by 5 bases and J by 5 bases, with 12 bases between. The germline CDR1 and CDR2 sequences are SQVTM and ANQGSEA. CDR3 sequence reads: CSVLRPSYGYTF. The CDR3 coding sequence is TGCAGCGTTCTACGACCCTCGTATGGCTACACCTTC.

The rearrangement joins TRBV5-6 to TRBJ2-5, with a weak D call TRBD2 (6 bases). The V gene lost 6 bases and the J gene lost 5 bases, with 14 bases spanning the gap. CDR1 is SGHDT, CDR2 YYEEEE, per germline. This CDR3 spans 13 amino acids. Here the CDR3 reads CASTLDGGETQYF. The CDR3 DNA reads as TGTGCCAGCACCCTCGACGGAGGGGAGACCCAGTACTTC.

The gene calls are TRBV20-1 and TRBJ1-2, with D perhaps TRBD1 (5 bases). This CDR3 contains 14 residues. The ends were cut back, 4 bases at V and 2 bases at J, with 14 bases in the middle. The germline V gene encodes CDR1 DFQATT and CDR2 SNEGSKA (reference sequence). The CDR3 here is CSAILPGRNYGYTF. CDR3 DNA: TGCAGTGCTATACTGCCGGGACGCAACTATGGCTACACCTTC.

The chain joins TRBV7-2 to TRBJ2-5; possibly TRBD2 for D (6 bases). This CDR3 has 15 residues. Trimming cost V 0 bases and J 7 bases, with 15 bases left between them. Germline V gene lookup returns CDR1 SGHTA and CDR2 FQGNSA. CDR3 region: CASSLARDPQRTQYF. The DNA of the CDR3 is TGTGCCAGCAGCTTAGCGCGGGACCCCCAACGGACCCAGTACTTC.

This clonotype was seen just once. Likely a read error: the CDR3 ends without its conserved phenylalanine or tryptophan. Here the CDR3 DNA reads TGTGCCAGCAGTAGTTTGGGGGAGGTCGAGCAGTACTGC. It yields the protein CASSSLGEVEQYC. The V and J genes are TRBV6-1 and TRBJ2-7, with TRBD2 as a possible D gene (6 bases). This CDR3 spans 13 amino acids. V lost 5 bases and J lost 6, with 14 bases in between. Per germline, CDR1 MNHNS and CDR2 SASEGT.

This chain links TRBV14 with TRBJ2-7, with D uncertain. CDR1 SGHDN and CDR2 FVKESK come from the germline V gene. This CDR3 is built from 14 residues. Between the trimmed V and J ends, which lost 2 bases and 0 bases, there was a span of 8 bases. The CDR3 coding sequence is TGTGCCAGCAGCCAATTGCTGACCTCCTACGAGCAGTACTTC. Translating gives CASSQLLTSYEQYF. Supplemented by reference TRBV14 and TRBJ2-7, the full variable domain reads EAGVTQFPSHSVIEKGQTVTLRCDPISGHDNLYWYRRVMGKEIKFLLHFVKESKQDESGMPNNRFLAERTGGTYSTLKVQPAELEDSGVYFCASSQLLTSYEQYFGPGTRLTVT.

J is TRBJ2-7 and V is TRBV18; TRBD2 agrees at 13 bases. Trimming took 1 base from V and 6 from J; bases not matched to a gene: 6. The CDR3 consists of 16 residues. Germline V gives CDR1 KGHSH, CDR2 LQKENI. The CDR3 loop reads CASSPRGLAGVAEQYF. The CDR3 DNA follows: TGTGCCAGCTCACCACGAGGACTAGCGGGAGTGGCCGAGCAGTACTTC.

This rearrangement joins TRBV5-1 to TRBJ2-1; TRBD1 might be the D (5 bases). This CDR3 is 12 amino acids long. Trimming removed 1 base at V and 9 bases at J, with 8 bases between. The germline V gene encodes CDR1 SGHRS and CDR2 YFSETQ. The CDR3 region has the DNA TGCGCCAGCAGCTTGTCAGGGCCTGAGCAGTTCTTC. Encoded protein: CASSLSGPEQFF.

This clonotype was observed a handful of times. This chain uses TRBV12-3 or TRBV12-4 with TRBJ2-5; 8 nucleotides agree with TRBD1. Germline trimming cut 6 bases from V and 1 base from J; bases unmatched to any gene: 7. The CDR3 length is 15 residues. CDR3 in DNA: TGTGCCAGCAGCCAGGGGGCCGGCCCCCAAGAGACCCAGTACTTC. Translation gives CASSQGAGPQETQYF.

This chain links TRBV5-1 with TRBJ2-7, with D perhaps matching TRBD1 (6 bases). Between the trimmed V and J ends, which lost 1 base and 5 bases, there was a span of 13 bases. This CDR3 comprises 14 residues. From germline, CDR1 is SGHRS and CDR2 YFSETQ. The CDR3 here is CASSLSGTPHEQYF. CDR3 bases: TGCGCCAGCAGCTTGTCCGGGACACCCCACGAGCAGTACTTC.

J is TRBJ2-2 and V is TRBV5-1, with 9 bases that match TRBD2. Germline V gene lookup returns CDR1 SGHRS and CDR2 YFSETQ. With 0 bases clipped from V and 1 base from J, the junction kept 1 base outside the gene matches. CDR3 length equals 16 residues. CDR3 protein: CASSLVTSGNTGELFF. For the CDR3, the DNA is TGCGCCAGCAGCTTGGTGACTAGCGGGAACACCGGGGAGCTGTTTTTT.

The DNA of the CDR3 is TGCAGTGCTCCCGACAGGGGGCGCCGAGCTTTCTTT. It encodes CSAPDRGRRAFF. The chain carries TRBV20-1 and TRBJ1-1, with 10 bases matching TRBD1. CDR3 length: 12 residues. Per the germline V gene, CDR1 is DFQATT and CDR2 is SNEGSKA (reference sequence). The J segment lost 10 bases and the V segment lost 5 bases, leaving 7 bases of the junction unmatched.

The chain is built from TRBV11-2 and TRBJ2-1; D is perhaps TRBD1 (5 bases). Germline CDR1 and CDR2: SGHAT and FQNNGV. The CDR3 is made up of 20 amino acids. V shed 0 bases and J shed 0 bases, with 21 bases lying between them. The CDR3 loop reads CASSLDGWGLSPSSYNEQFF. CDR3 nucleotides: TGTGCCAGCAGCTTAGATGGGTGGGGCCTTTCGCCTAGCTCCTACAATGAGCAGTTCTTC.